This T cell receptor (beta chain) was sequenced during a study of cytotoxic CD8 clonotypes in ibrutinib-treated CLL (TCRdb year 2021). Some background on the complete study: The cohort was composed of under 12 relapsed/refractory and roughly 16 treatment-naive patients; IGHV unmutated status was identified in 17 patients. Partial responses were observed in 24 patients and complete responses in 2; after a median follow-up of roughly 72 months, remission was maintained in around 14 patients and progression was observed in around twelve. The response samples were drawn at a median of roughly eleven months into treatment, with a range of roughly 6 to 36 months. An average of about 250,000 productive templates and approximately 91,000 productive rearrangements was obtained per sample. Longitudinal samples were obtainable from about 30% of the roughly 86 participants in the trial. Cryopreserved peripheral blood mononuclear cells were collected at three points: before therapy, at response, and at either sustained remission or disease progression. Every sample from remission and from progressive disease was obtained while the patients were still on ibrutinib. General study outcomes and caveats: Public clonotypes were found to be uncommon and were observed to contract or remain stable during treatment; the increase in clonality was shown to reflect expansion of private clonotypes at ibrutinib response. Baseline clonality was found to be higher than that of age-matched healthy donors and was strongly correlated with circulating CD8+ T-cell counts. At ibrutinib response clonality went up, during sustained remission it held steady, and at progression it dropped back toward baseline. Sampling times were not matched between sustained-remission and progressing patients, and lymph node repertoires were not studied.

The time point label, read with the paper, signifies: progressive disease on ibrutinib. For TCR beta library preparation, 1.5 to 2.5 micrograms of genomic DNA were extracted from the cryopreserved PBMCs. High-throughput TCR beta sequencing was performed on longitudinal blood samples from CLL patients receiving ibrutinib monotherapy. The patients took part in an open-label, single-center phase 2 trial of ibrutinib monotherapy. In the case of this clone: The antigen it binds to is not known. No much larger clonotype is one base removed from it; base qualities were not supplied.

The goal of deep resolution MiSeq sequencing was a depth between 1 in 1 million and 1 in 200,000 T cells, and coverage averaged 10x per clonotype. The immunoSEQ hsTCRB Kit was used to generate the TCR beta libraries. As for how the authors treated the data: The data were analyzed with ImmunoSEQ Analyzer and ImmunoSEQ Data Assistant, and V, D and J gene assignments followed IMGT definitions. Clonality, which ranges from 0 to 1, was calculated as one minus the normalized Shannon entropy of productive rearrangement frequencies. Public clonotype analysis was restricted to overrepresented clonotypes comprising at least 0.05% of each patient's repertoire. Fewer than 15 repertoires from age-matched healthy donors, obtained from immuneACCESS, served as clonality controls. TCRdb's version of the immuneACCESS table is confined to in-frame rearrangements and falls short of the full clone set. An unresolved V gene accounts for under half of the shortfall where checked; the remainder is of unknown origin. That table is the source of V, J and clone size, and D and trimming were worked out from the DNA. For this sample there are over 250,000 clones; less than 85% appear just once. The leading ten clones occupy about 5.8% of the sample.

This TCR was sampled from a human donor with chronic lymphocytic leukemia. The sample was PBMCs, taken at disease progression, from a patient treated with ibrutinib.

Here the CDR3 is given as CSGDGGTDTQYF. The DNA sequence reads TGCAGCGGAGACGGAGGCACAGATACGCAGTATTTT. The rearrangement joined TRBV29-1 to TRBJ2-3, with the D gene uncertain. The CDR3, cysteine through phenylalanine, is 12 amino acids long. The DNA shown is the 36-base CDR3, in frame from base 1. V is clipped by 7 bases and J by 1 base, and the sequence between their germline boundaries is 9 bases long. According to the germline V gene, CDR1 reads SQVTM and CDR2 reads ANQGSEA.